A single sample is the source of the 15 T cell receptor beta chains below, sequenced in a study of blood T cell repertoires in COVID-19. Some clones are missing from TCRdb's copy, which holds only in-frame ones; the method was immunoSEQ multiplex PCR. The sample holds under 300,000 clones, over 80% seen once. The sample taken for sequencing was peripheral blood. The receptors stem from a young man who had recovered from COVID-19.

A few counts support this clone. The CDR3 DNA follows: TGCGCCAGCAGCTTGGATGGACAGGGGGCGGACTTCTACGAGCAGTACGTC. It is translated as CASSLDGQGADFYEQYV. The chain couples TRBV5-1 to TRBJ2-7; TRBD1 aligns across 11 bases. Germline V CDR1 and CDR2: SGHRS, YFSETQ. After removal of 0 bases from V and 3 bases from J, the junction contained 8 bases not matched to a gene. This CDR3 has 17 residues.

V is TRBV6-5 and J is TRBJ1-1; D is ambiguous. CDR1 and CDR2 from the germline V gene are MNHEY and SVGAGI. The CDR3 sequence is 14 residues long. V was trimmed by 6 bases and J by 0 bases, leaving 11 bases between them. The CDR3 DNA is TGTGCCAGCAGCCCGCGCCTGTTGAACACTGAAGCTTTCTTT. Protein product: CASSPRLLNTEAFF.

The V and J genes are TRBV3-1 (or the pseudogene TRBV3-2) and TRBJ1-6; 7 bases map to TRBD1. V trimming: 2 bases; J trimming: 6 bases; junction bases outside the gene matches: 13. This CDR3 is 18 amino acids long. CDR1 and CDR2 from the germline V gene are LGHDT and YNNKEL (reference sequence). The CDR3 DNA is TGTGCCAGCAGCCAATCCCCGAGGGTACAGGGGCTTAATTCACCCCTCCACTTT. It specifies CASSQSPRVQGLNSPLHF.

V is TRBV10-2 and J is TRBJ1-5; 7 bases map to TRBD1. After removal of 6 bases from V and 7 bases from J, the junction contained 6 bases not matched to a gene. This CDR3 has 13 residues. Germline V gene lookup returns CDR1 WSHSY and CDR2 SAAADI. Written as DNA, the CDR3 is TGCGCCAGCAGCGAGGGGACAGTCCAGCCCCAGCATTTT. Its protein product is CASSEGTVQPQHF.

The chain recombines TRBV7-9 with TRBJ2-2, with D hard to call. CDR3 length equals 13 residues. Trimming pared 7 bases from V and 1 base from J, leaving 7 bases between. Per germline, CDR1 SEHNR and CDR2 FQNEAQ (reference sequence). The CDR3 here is CASTTGNTGELFF. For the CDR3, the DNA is TGTGCCAGCACCACGGGGAACACCGGGGAGCTGTTTTTT.

Written as DNA, the CDR3 is TGCGCCAGCAGTAGGGGGCTAAACACCGGGGAGCTGTTTTTT. This gives the protein CASSRGLNTGELFF. The gene calls are TRBV10-1 and TRBJ2-2; 7 positions match TRBD1. J was trimmed by 2 bases and V by 5 bases; bases with no gene match: 2. From germline, CDR1 is WNHNN and CDR2 SYGVQD (reference sequence). The length of the CDR3 is 14 residues.

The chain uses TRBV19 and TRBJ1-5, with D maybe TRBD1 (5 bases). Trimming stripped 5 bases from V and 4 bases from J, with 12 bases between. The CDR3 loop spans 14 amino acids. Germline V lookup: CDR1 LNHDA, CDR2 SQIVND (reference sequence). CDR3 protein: CASSPGQKNQPQHF. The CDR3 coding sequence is TGTGCCAGTAGTCCCGGACAAAAGAATCAGCCCCAGCATTTT.

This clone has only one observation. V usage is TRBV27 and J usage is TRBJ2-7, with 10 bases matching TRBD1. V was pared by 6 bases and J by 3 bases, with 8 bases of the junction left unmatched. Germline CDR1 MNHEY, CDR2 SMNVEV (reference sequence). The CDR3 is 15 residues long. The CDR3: CASRSGTGESYEQYF. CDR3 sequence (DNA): TGTGCCAGCAGGTCCGGGACAGGGGAGAGCTACGAGCAGTACTTC.

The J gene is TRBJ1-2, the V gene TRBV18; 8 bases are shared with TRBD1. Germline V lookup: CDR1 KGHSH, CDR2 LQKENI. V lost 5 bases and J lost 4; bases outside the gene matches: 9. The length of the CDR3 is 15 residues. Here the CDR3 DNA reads TGTGCCAGCTCAGCCGACTTGGGACAGGTCTATGGCTACACCTTC. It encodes CASSADLGQVYGYTF.

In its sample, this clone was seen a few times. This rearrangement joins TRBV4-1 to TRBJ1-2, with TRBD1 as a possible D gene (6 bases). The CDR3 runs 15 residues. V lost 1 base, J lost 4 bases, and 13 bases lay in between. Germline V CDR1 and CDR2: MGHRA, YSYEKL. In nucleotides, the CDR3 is TGCGCCAGCAGCCAAGCCACAGGGTTTGGCTATGGCTACACCTTC. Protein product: CASSQATGFGYGYTF.

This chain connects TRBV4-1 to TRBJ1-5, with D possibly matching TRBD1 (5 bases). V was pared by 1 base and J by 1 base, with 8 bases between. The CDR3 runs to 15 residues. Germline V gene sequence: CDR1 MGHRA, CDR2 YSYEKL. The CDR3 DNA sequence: TGCGCCAGCAGCCAAGGGCGACAGAGCAATCAGCCCCAGCATTTT. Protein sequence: CASSQGRQSNQPQHF.

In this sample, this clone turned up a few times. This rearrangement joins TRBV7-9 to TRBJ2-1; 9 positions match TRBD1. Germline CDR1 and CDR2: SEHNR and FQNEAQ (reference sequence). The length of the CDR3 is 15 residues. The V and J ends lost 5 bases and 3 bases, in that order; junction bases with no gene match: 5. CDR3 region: CASSGDRGVYNEQFF. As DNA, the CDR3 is TGTGCCAGCAGCGGCGACAGGGGGGTCTACAATGAGCAGTTCTTC. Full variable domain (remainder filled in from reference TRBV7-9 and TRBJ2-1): DTGVSQNPRHKITKRGQNVTFRCDPISEHNRLYWYRQTLGQGPEFLTYFQNEAQLEKSRLLSDRFSAERPKGSFSTLEIQRTEQGDSAMYLCASSGDRGVYNEQFFGPGTRLTVL.

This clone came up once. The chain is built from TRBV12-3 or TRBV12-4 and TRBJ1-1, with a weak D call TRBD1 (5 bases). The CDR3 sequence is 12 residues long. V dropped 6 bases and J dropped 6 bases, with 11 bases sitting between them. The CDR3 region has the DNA TGTGCCAGCAGCCCCGGACACCCTGAAGCTTTCTTT. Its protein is CASSPGHPEAFF.

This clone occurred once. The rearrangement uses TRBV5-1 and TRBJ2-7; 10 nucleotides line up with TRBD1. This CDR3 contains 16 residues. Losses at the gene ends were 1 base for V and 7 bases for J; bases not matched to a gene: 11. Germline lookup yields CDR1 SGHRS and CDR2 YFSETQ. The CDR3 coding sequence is TGCGCCAGCAGCTTGAGAAACGGGACAGGGGCCCAGGAGCAGTACGTC. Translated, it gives CASSLRNGTGAQEQYV.

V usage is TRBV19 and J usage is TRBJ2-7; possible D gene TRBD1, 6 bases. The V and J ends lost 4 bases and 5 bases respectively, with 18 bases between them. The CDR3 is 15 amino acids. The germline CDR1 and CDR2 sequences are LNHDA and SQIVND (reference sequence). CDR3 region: CASSTTGDLADEQYF. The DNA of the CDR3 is TGTGCCAGTAGTACGACAGGCGATCTTGCCGACGAGCAGTACTTC.